This T cell receptor (beta chain) was sequenced in a study of blood T cells in healthy people across ages. Broader study findings: Percentage of naive T cells showed a strong correlation with TCR beta diversity.

This clonotype was observed many times. The antigen remains unidentified. Per individual sample, total RNA of at least 5.5 micrograms was extracted. Through a sample-barcoded 5' primer and a J-beta primer mix, a second PCR was run for 7 to 11 cycles. TCRdb itself ran the 5' RACE reads through MiXCR, one entry per CDR3 protein. The data show approximately 810,000 distinct CDR3 sequences, with under 40% seen just once and approximately 12% held by the top ten. Germline V CDR1 and CDR2: SGHTA, FQGNSA. Trimming removed 7 bases from V and 2 bases from J; junction bases left unmatched: 6. The CDR3 has 14 amino acids.

The sample was blood. The V call is TRBV7-2, the J call TRBJ2-3; 7 positions agree with TRBD2. This receptor was taken from a man between 18 and 35 years old in good health. DNA of the CDR3: TGTGCCAGCAAGACTAGCCTCCACACAGATACGCAGTATTTT. Protein: CASKTSLHTDTQYF.